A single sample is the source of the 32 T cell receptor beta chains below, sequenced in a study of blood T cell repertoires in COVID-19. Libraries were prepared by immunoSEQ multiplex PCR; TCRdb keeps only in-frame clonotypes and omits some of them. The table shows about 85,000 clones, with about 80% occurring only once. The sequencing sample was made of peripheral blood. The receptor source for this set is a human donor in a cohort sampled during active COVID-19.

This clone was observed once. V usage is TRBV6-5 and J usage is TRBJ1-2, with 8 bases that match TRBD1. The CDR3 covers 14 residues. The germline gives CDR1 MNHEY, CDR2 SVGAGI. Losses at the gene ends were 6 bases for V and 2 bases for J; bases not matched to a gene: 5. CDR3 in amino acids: CASRQGDQNYGYTF. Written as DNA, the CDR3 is TGTGCCAGCAGACAGGGGGATCAGAACTATGGCTACACCTTC.

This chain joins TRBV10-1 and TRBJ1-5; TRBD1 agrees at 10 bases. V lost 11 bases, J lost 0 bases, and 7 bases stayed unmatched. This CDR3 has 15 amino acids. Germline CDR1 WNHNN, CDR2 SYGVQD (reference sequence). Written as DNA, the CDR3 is TGCGCCGCCCGGGACAGGGGAATTAGCAATCAGCCCCAGCATTTT. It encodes CAARDRGISNQPQHF.

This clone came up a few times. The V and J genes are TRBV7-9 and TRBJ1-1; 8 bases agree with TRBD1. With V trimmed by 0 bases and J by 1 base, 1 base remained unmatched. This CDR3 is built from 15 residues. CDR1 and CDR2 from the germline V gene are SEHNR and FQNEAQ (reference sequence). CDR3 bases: TGTGCCAGCAGCTTAGCGGGACAGGAGAACACTGAAGCTTTCTTT. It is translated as CASSLAGQENTEAFF. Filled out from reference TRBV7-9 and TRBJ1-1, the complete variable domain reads DTGVSQNPRHKITKRGQNVTFRCDPISEHNRLYWYRQTLGQGPEFLTYFQNEAQLEKSRLLSDRFSAERPKGSFSTLEIQRTEQGDSAMYLCASSLAGQENTEAFFGQGTRLTVV.

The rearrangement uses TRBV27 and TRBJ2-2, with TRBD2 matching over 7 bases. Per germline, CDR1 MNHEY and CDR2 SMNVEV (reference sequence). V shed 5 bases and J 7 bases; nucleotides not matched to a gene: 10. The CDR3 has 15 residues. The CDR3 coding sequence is TGTGCCAGCAGTGCGCGGTCGCCGGGGGGCGGGGAGCTGTTTTTT. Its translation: CASSARSPGGGELFF.

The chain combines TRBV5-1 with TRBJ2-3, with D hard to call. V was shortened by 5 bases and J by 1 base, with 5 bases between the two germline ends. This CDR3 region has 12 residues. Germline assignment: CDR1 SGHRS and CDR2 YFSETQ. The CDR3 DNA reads TGCGCCAGCAGGGGCGGCACAGATACGCAGTATTTT. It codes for CASRGGTDTQYF.

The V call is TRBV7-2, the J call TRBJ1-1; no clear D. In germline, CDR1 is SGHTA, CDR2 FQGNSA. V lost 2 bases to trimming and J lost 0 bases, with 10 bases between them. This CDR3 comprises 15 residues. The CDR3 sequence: CASSLLSLMNTEAFF. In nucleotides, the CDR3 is TGTGCCAGCAGCTTATTAAGCTTAATGAACACTGAAGCTTTCTTT.

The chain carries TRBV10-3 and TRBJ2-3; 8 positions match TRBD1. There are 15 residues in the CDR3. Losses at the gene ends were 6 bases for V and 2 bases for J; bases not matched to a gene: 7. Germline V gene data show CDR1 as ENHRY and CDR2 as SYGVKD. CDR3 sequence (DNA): TGTGCCATCAGGCGACAGGGGACGTTCACAGATACGCAGTATTTT. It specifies CAIRRQGTFTDTQYF.

The CDR3 sequence: CASSVDRGNEKLFF. CDR3 bases: TGTGCCAGCAGCGTAGACAGGGGTAATGAAAAACTGTTTTTT. The chain carries TRBV9 and TRBJ1-4, with 7 bases matching TRBD1. V trimming: 0 bases; J trimming: 4 bases; junction bases outside the gene matches: 0. In germline, CDR1 is SGDLS, CDR2 YYNGEE. This CDR3 spans 14 amino acids.

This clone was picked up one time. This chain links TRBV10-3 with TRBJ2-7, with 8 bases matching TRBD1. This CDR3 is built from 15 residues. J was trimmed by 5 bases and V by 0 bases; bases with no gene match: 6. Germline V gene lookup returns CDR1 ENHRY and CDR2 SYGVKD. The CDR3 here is CAISESAGQGNEQYF. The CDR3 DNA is TGTGCCATCAGTGAGTCCGCTGGACAGGGTAACGAGCAGTACTTC.

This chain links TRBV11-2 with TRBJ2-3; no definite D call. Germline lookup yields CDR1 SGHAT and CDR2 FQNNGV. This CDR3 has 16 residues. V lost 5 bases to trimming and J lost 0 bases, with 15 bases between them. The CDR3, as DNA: TGTGCCAGCAGCCCCCCCAGGCAGGCCAGCACAGATACGCAGTATTTT. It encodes CASSPPRQASTDTQYF.

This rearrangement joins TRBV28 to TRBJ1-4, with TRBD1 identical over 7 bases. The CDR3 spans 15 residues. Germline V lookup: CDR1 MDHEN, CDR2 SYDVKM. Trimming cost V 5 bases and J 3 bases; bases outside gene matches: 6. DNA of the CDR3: TGTGCCAGCAGTGACACAGGGGCCCCTAATGAAAAACTGTTTTTT. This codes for CASSDTGAPNEKLFF.

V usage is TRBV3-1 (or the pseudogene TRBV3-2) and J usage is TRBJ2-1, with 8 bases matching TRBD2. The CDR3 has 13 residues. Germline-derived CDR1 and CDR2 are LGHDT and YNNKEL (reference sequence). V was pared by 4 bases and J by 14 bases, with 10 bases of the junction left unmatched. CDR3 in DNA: TGTGCCAGCAGCCCCCCGGGACTAGTCATCGAGTTCTTC. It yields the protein CASSPPGLVIEFF.

In nucleotides, the CDR3 is TGTGCCAGCAGCTTAGTGCCGGGACAGGGAACAGATACGCAGTATTTT. It encodes CASSLVPGQGTDTQYF. This rearrangement joins TRBV11-3 to TRBJ2-3, with TRBD1 matching over 9 bases. The germline CDR1 and CDR2 sequences are SGHNT and YENEEA. The length of the CDR3 is 16 residues. V lost 1 base to trimming and J lost 3 bases; unmatched junction nucleotides: 5.

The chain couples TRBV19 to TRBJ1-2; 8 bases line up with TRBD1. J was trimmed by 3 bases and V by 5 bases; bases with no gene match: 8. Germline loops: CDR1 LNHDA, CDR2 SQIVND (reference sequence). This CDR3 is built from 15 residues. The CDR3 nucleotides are TGTGCCAGTAGTGGTCGACAGGGGAATGACTATGGCTACACCTTC. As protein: CASSGRQGNDYGYTF.

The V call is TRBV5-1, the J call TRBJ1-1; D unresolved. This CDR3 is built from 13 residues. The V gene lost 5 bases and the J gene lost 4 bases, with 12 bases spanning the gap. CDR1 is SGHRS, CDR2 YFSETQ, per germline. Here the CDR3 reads CASRQEQITEAFF. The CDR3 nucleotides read TGCGCCAGCAGACAAGAACAGATCACTGAAGCTTTCTTT.

In DNA form, the CDR3 reads TGTGCCACCAGCAGAGTGGGGGGGTACTATGGCTACACCTTC. It translates to CATSRVGGYYGYTF. The chain employs TRBV15 and TRBJ1-2, with D maybe TRBD1 (5 bases). The CDR3 is 14 residues long. Per germline, CDR1 LNHNV and CDR2 YYDKDF (reference sequence). Trimming took off 1 base at V and 3 bases at J, with 9 bases between the two ends.

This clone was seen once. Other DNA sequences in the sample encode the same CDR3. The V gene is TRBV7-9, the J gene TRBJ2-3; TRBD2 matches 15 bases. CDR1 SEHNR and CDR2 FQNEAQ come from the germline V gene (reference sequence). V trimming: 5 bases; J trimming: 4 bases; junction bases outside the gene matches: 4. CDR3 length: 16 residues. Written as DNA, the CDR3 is TGTGCCAGCAGCCCAAGGACTAGCGGGGGGGCAGATACGCAGTATTTT. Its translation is CASSPRTSGGADTQYF.

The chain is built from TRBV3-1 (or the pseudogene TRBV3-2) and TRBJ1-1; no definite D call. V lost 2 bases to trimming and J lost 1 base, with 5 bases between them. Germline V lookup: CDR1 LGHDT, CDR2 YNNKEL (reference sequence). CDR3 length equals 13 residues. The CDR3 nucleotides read TGTGCCAGCAGCCAACGACAGAACACTGAAGCTTTCTTT. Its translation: CASSQRQNTEAFF.

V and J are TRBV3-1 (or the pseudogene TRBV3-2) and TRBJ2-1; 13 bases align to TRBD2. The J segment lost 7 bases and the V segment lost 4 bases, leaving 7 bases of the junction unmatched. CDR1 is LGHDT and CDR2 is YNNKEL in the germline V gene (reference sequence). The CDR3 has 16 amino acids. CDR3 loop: CASSPGTSGALNEQFF. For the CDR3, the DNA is TGTGCCAGCAGCCCTGGGACTAGCGGGGCCTTAAATGAGCAGTTCTTC.

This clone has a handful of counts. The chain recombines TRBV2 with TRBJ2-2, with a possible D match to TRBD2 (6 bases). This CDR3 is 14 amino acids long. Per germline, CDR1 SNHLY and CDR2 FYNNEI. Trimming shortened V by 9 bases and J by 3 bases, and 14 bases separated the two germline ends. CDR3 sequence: CARGVPGDTGELFF. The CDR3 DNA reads TGTGCCAGGGGGGTGCCGGGAGACACCGGGGAGCTGTTTTTT.

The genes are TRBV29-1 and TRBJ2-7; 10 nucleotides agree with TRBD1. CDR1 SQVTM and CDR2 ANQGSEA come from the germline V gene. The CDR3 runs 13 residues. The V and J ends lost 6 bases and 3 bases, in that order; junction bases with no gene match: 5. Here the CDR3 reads CSVSGTGVYEQYF. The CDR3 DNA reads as TGCAGCGTGTCCGGGACAGGGGTCTACGAGCAGTACTTC.

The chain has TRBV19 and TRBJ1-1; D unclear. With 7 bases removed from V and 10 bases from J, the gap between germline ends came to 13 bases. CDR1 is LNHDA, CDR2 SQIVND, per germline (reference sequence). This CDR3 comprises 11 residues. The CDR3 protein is CASITGLTAFF. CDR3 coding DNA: TGTGCCAGTATTACCGGACTAACAGCTTTCTTT.

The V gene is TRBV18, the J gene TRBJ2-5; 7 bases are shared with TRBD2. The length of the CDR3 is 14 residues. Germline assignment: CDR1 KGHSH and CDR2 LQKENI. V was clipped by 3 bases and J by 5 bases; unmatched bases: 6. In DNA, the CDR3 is TGTGCCAGCTCACCCACAGGACTAGGGGAGACCCAGTACTTC. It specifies CASSPTGLGETQYF. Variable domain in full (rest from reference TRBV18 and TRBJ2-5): NAGVMQNPRHLVRRRGQEARLRCSPMKGHSHVYWYRQLPEEGLKFMVYLQKENIIDESGMPKERFSAEFPKEGPSILRIQQVVRGDSAAYFCASSPTGLGETQYFGPGTRLLVL.

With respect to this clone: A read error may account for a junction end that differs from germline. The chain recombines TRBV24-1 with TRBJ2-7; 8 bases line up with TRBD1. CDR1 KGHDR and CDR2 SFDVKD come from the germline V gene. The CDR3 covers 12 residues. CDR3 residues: CATSETGTGYIF. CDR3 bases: TGTGCCACCAGTGAGACCGGGACAGGATACATTTTC.

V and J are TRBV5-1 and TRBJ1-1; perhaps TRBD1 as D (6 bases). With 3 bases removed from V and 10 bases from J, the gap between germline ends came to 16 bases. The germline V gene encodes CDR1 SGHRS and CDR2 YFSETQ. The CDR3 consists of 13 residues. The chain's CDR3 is CASSSAQGGIAFF. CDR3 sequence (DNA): TGCGCCAGCAGCTCCGCACAGGGTGGTATAGCTTTCTTT.

The CDR3 DNA reads TGCAGCGTTTCCCAGGGGAACAGCAATCAGCCCCAGCATTTT. Amino acids: CSVSQGNSNQPQHF. The V gene is TRBV29-1, the J gene TRBJ1-5, with D possibly being TRBD1 (6 bases). V was cut by 5 bases and J by 1 base, with 12 bases left in between. The CDR3 extends over 14 amino acids. Germline values: CDR1 SQVTM, CDR2 ANQGSEA.

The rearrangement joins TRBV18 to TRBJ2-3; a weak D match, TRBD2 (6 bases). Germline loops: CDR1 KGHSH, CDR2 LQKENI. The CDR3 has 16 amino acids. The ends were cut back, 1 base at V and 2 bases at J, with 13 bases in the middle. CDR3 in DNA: TGTGCCAGCTCACCACGTCCTGCGGGGCCCACAGATACGCAGTATTTT. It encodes CASSPRPAGPTDTQYF.

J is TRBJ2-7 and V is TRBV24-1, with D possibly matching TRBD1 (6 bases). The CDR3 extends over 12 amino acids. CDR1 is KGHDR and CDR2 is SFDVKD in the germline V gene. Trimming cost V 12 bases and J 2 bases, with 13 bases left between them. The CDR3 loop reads CAPRQETYEQYF. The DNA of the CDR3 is TGTGCCCCGAGACAGGAGACCTACGAGCAGTACTTC.

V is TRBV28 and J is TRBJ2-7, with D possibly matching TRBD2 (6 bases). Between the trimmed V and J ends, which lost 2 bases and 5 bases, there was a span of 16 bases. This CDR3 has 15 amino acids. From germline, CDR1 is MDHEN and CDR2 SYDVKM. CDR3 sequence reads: CASSLGGTQGHEQYF. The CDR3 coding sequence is TGTGCCAGCAGTTTAGGCGGGACCCAAGGTCACGAGCAGTACTTC.

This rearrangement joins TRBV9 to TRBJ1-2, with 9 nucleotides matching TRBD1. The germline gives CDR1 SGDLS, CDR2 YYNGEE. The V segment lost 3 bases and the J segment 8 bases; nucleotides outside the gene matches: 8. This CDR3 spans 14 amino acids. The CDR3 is CASSAGQGLSGYTF. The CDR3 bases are TGTGCCAGCAGCGCGGGACAGGGTCTTAGCGGCTACACCTTC.

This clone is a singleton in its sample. DNA for the CDR3: TGTGCCAGTAGTATTCAGGGGGCGATCTTTAATGAGCAGTTCTTC. Translation: CASSIQGAIFNEQFF. This chain joins TRBV19 and TRBJ2-1, with TRBD1 matching 8 bases. The J segment lost 7 bases and the V segment lost 3 bases, leaving 8 bases of the junction unmatched. CDR3 length: 15 amino acids. Germline V lookup: CDR1 LNHDA, CDR2 SQIVND (reference sequence). Variable domain in full (rest from reference TRBV19 and TRBJ2-1): DGGITQSPKYLFRKEGQNVTLSCEQNLNHDAMYWYRQDPGQGLRLIYYSQIVNDFQKGDIAEGYSVSREKKESFPLTVTSAQKNPTAFYLCASSIQGAIFNEQFFGPGTRLTVL.

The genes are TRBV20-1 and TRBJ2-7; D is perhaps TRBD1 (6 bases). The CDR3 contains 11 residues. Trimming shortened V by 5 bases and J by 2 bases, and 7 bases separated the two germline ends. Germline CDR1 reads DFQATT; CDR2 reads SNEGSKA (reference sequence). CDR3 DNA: TGCAGTGCTTACAGGGCCTACGAGCAGTACTTC. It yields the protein CSAYRAYEQYF.